Listed below are T cell receptor beta chains from one sample, sequenced in a study of cytomegalovirus exposure and HLA in healthy donors. Method: immunoSEQ multiplex PCR; TCRdb's copy keeps in-frame clones and lacks some. Seen here are around 160,000 clones, 84% observed once, and the top ten hold about a tenth. Material for sequencing was PBMCs. The receptors were sampled from a man younger than 40 in good health and CMV-seropositive. Both conserved end residues are part of each CDR3. The D gene is left open where the match is weak. The size of a clone is reported for some rows only, either as once, few or many, or as a class for expanded clones.

>-|TRBD2|TRBJ2-2|TRBV10-1
CASFSPGLAGEVTGELFF
TGCGCCAGCTTCTCTCCGGGACTAGCGGGAGAAGTAACCGGGGAGCTGTTTTTT
>-|TRBD2|TRBJ2-1|TRBV28
CASSPQGLHEQFF
TGTGCCAGCAGTCCCCAGGGACTACATGAGCAGTTCTTC
>once|-|TRBJ1-4|TRBV2
CASSEALRFTNEKLFF
TGTGCCAGCAGTGAAGCGCTCAGGTTTACTAATGAAAAACTGTTTTTT
>-|-|TRBJ1-1|TRBV7-9
CASSPSLGALNTEAFF
TGTGCCAGCAGCCCCTCCTTAGGGGCCTTGAACACTGAAGCTTTCTTT
>once|TRBD1|TRBJ1-6|TRBV7-9
CASSPPGTGDPLHF
TGTGCCAGCAGCCCCCCCGGGACAGGTGATCCCCTCCACTTT
>few|TRBD2|TRBJ2-3|TRBV9
CASSVNSGGLDTQYF
TGTGCCAGCAGCGTGAATAGCGGGGGTCTGGATACGCAGTATTTT
>-|TRBD1|TRBJ2-1|TRBV28
CASSHRQGYNEQFF
TGTGCCAGCAGTCACCGACAGGGCTACAATGAGCAGTTCTTC
>-|-|TRBJ1-5|TRBV9
CASGSSADSNQPQHF
TGTGCCAGCGGTTCGTCGGCGGATAGCAATCAGCCCCAGCATTTT
>-|-|TRBJ1-2|TRBV6-6
CASSPRGSYGYTF
TGTGCCAGCAGTCCCCGGGGATCCTATGGCTACACCTTC
>-|TRBD1|TRBJ1-2|TRBV9
CASSVRASGQGLGGYTF
TGTGCCAGCAGCGTAAGGGCGTCTGGACAGGGTTTAGGTGGCTACACCTTC
>few|TRBD1|TRBJ1-2|TRBV27
CASSRTGDNYGYTF
TGTGCCAGCAGTAGGACAGGCGATAACTATGGCTACACCTTC
>-|TRBD1|TRBJ2-1|TRBV29-1
CSARRDRASSYNEQFF
TGCAGCGCGAGACGCGACAGGGCCTCCTCCTACAATGAGCAGTTCTTC
>few|TRBD1|TRBJ1-5|TRBV19
CASSGTGGNQPQHF
TGTGCCAGTAGTGGCACAGGGGGCAATCAGCCCCAGCATTTT
>-|-|TRBJ2-7|TRBV11-2
CASSLRVRNYEQYF
TGTGCCAGCAGCTTACGGGTCCGCAATTACGAGCAGTACTTC
>-|-|TRBJ1-5|TRBV6-5
CASSSRRGSWQPQHF
TGTGCCAGCAGCAGCCGTAGAGGGTCGTGGCAGCCCCAGCATTTT
>-|-|TRBJ1-1|TRBV30
CAWMIAGVNTEAFF
TGTGCCTGGATGATTGCAGGGGTGAACACTGAAGCTTTCTTT
>-|-|TRBJ1-1|TRBV25-1
CASSYGGQLNTEAFF
TGTGCCAGCAGCTATGGCGGGCAACTGAACACTGAAGCTTTCTTT
>-|-|TRBJ2-1|TRBV7-8
CASSLSGKGGNEQFF
TGTGCCAGCAGCTTAAGCGGAAAGGGTGGCAATGAGCAGTTCTTC
>-|TRBD2|TRBJ2-7|TRBV6-6
CASSLTSGGSYEQYF
TGTGCCAGCAGTCTTACTAGCGGGGGGTCCTACGAGCAGTACTTC
>-|TRBD1|TRBJ2-7|TRBV4-1
CASSQDTGQGSHEQYF
TGCGCCAGCAGCCAAGATACGGGACAGGGCTCCCACGAGCAGTACTTC
>-|-|TRBJ1-1|TRBV5-1
CASSLWQGSTRNTEAFF
TGCGCCAGCAGCTTGTGGCAGGGGTCCACCCGGAACACTGAAGCTTTCTTT
>-|-|TRBJ2-4|TRBV5-6
CASSPPVAKNIQYF
TGTGCCAGCAGCCCCCCGGTAGCCAAAAACATTCAGTACTTC
>-|-|TRBJ1-1|TRBV29-1
CSVILMKLDTEAFF
TGCAGCGTCATCTTAATGAAGCTGGACACTGAAGCTTTCTTT
>-|TRBD1|TRBJ1-4|TRBV15
CATSRPLGTGNEKLFF
TGTGCCACCAGCAGACCCCTCGGGACAGGGAATGAAAAACTGTTTTTT
>-|-|TRBJ2-5|TRBV7-8
CASSLTPATGKETQYF
TGTGCCAGCAGCTTAACCCCCGCCACAGGGAAAGAGACCCAGTACTTC
>-|TRBD1|TRBJ2-7|TRBV13
CASSWDREGEYEQYF
TGTGCCAGCAGCTGGGACAGGGAAGGGGAGTACGAGCAGTACTTC
>few|TRBD2|TRBJ2-5|TRBV28
CASSSPGRGGETQYF
TGTGCCAGCAGTTCCCCCGGGCGGGGGGGAGAGACCCAGTACTTC
>once|-|TRBJ2-2|TRBV27
CASTPGGKGTGELFF
TGTGCCAGCACCCCGGGGGGCAAGGGAACCGGGGAGCTGTTTTTT
>-|TRBD1|TRBJ1-1|TRBV9
CASSASTGVGAMNTEAFF
TGTGCCAGCAGCGCCTCGACAGGGGTGGGGGCCATGAACACTGAAGCTTTCTTT
>once|TRBD2|TRBJ2-1|TRBV5-1
CASSSLAGVGHNEQFF
TGCGCCAGCAGCTCCCTAGCGGGAGTAGGGCACAATGAGCAGTTCTTC
>-|TRBD1|TRBJ1-5|TRBV19
CASRGTARNQPQHF
TGTGCCAGTAGGGGGACAGCCCGAAATCAGCCCCAGCATTTT
>-|TRBD2|TRBJ2-1|TRBV9
CASGLAGGPSEQFF
TGTGCCAGCGGACTAGCGGGAGGGCCAAGTGAGCAGTTCTTC
>few|-|TRBJ2-7|TRBV7-9
CASSLVGQVHEQYF
TGTGCCAGCAGCTTAGTGGGGCAGGTCCACGAGCAGTACTTC
>-|-|TRBJ1-3|TRBV27
CASSSGVMGNTIYF
TGTGCCAGCAGCTCAGGGGTCATGGGAAACACCATATATTTT
>-|-|TRBJ2-2|TRBV6-1
CAIPPRDTNTGELFF
TGTGCCATCCCCCCTAGGGACACCAACACCGGGGAGCTGTTTTTT
>medium-sized|-|TRBJ1-4|TRBV29-1
CSVTTGSEKLFF
TGCAGCGTAACCACAGGAAGTGAAAAACTGTTTTTT
>-|-|TRBJ1-2|TRBV6-5
CASTWGGAGGYTF
TGTGCCAGTACTTGGGGGGGGGCAGGGGGCTACACCTTC
>-|-|TRBJ1-2|TRBV7-6
CASSLEAGREDGYTF
TGTGCCAGCAGCTTAGAGGCGGGCAGGGAGGATGGCTACACCTTC
>many|-|TRBJ1-2|TRBV9
CASSVDVGLSAGYTF
TGTGCCAGCAGCGTAGATGTGGGGCTTTCGGCTGGCTACACCTTC
>-|TRBD1|TRBJ1-2|TRBV4-1
CASSQPRQGKARRYTF
TGCGCCAGCAGCCAACCCCGACAGGGAAAGGCGAGGCGCTACACCTTC
>-|TRBD1|TRBJ1-4|TRBV5-6
CASSSSGTVTSPTEFF
TGTGCCAGCAGCAGCTCCGGGACAGTGACCTCTCCCACGGAGTTTTTT
>-|-|TRBJ2-5|TRBV28
CASSLGETQYF
TGTGCCAGCAGTTTAGGCGAGACCCAGTACTTC
>few|-|TRBJ1-2|TRBV28
CASSFRLRVTGGYTF
TGTGCCAGCAGTTTCCGCCTGAGGGTTACCGGTGGCTACACCTTC
>-|TRBD1|TRBJ2-2|TRBV9
CASSVTGTGDTGELFF
TGTGCCAGCAGCGTAACAGGGACAGGGGACACCGGGGAGCTGTTTTTT
>-|-|TRBJ1-5|TRBV28
CASRRLREPGIRQPQHF
TGTGCCAGCAGGAGATTACGCGAACCGGGTATACGTCAGCCCCAGCATTTT
>-|TRBD1|TRBJ1-5|TRBV11-2
CASSLQGFSNQPQHF
TGTGCCAGCAGCCTACAGGGGTTTAGCAATCAGCCCCAGCATTTT
>few|-|TRBJ2-5|TRBV18
CASSPGTYGETQYF
TGTGCCAGCTCACCAGGGACATATGGGGAGACCCAGTACTTC
>few|TRBD2|TRBJ2-1|TRBV7-9
CASSPRGSSYNEQFF
TGTGCCAGCAGCCCCCGCGGGAGCTCCTACAATGAGCAGTTCTTC
>-|-|TRBJ2-2|TRBV29-1
CSGIAQGDGELFF
TGCAGCGGAATAGCTCAGGGCGACGGGGAGCTGTTTTTT
>-|-|TRBJ2-7|TRBV4-1
CASSQDWQDEQYF
TGCGCCAGCAGCCAAGATTGGCAGGACGAGCAGTACTTC
>-|-|TRBJ1-1|TRBV7-2
CASSPGVGVVPEAFF
TGTGCCAGCAGCCCAGGGGTAGGGGTGGTCCCTGAAGCTTTCTTT
>-|-|TRBJ2-1|TRBV19
CASSTRGGSYNEQFF
TGTGCCAGTAGTACCAGGGGTGGTTCCTACAATGAGCAGTTCTTC
>-|-|TRBJ1-5|TRBV7-8
CASSSQDTSNQPQHF
TGTGCCAGCAGCTCACAGGACACTTCTAATCAGCCCCAGCATTTT
>-|-|TRBJ2-1|TRBV30
CAWSDGGRPRDEQFF
TGTGCCTGGAGTGATGGGGGGAGGCCAAGGGATGAGCAGTTCTTC
>-|-|TRBJ1-2|TRBV7-6
CASSQETGEARSF
TGTGCCAGCAGCCAAGAGACGGGGGAGGCTCGCTCCTTC
>-|TRBD2|TRBJ2-1|TRBV6-4
CASSDFPSGGTYNEQFF
TGTGCCAGCAGTGACTTTCCTAGCGGGGGGACCTACAATGAGCAGTTCTTC
>few|-|TRBJ1-1|TRBV5-4
CASSPVGNTEAFF
TGTGCCAGCAGCCCGGTTGGGAACACTGAAGCTTTCTTT
>-|-|TRBJ1-5|TRBV6-7
CASSSEEVGTSILGSNQPQHF
TGTGCCAGCAGTTCCGAGGAAGTAGGGACATCTATCCTAGGTAGCAATCAGCCCCAGCATTTT
>-|TRBD1|TRBJ1-2|TRBV13
CASSKGTGRHGYTF
TGTGCCAGCAGCAAAGGGACAGGGAGACATGGCTACACCTTC
>-|-|TRBJ2-1|TRBV5-6
CASSSRGFYNEQFF
TGTGCCAGCAGCAGCAGGGGATTCTACAATGAGCAGTTCTTC